The 23 T cell receptor beta chains in this list originate from one sample, sequenced in a study of beta chain features in type 1 diabetes. All of the isolated RNA was reverse transcribed, so expressed TCRB transcripts were sequenced. The data were produced by immunoSEQ multiplex PCR, yet TCRdb's version contains in-frame clones alone and is incomplete. The repertoire has 350,000 to 450,000 clones, around 13% of them found once; the top ten carry under 0.04%. The source material was naive CD4+ T cells from blood. These receptors came from a man aged 30 to 45 in good health.

The chain couples TRBV6-5 to TRBJ2-1; TRBD2 aligns across 9 bases. The CDR3 extends over 15 amino acids. V lost 6 bases and J lost 2; bases outside the gene matches: 5. CDR1 MNHEY and CDR2 SVGAGI come from the germline V gene. In DNA, the CDR3 is TGTGCCAGCAGCTCCTCTAGCGGGGCCTACAATGAGCAGTTCTTC. Protein sequence: CASSSSSGAYNEQFF.

This clone was picked up a small number of times. V usage is TRBV5-1 and J usage is TRBJ2-1; 8 bases are shared with TRBD1. The trim removed 3 bases at V and 6 bases at J, leaving 2 bases unmatched. Germline CDR1 SGHRS, CDR2 YFSETQ. The CDR3 consists of 13 residues. The CDR3 DNA reads as TGCGCCAGCAGCTGGACAGGGCTCAATGAGCAGTTCTTC. It encodes CASSWTGLNEQFF.

The DNA of the CDR3 is TGTGCCAGCAGCTTGGGTGACGCAGATACGCAGTATTTT. Translation gives CASSLGDADTQYF. The chain employs TRBV5-4 and TRBJ2-3; D is uncertain. This CDR3 is built from 13 residues. Per germline, CDR1 SGHNT and CDR2 YYREEE (reference sequence). Trimming cost V 0 bases and J 4 bases, with 6 bases left between them.

This chain joins TRBV7-2 and TRBJ2-6, with 14 bases lining up with TRBD2. Germline V gives CDR1 SGHTA, CDR2 FQGNSA. This CDR3 is 17 amino acids long. V shed 5 bases, J shed 2 bases, and the junction held 2 bases outside the gene matches. The CDR3 coding sequence is TGTGCCAGCAGCAGGGGACTAGCGGGAGCTGGGGCCAACGTCCTGACTTTC. This gives the protein CASSRGLAGAGANVLTF. The entire variable domain, with the rest obtained from reference TRBV7-2 and TRBJ2-6, is as follows: GAGVSQSPSNKVTEKGKDVELRCDPISGHTALYWYRQSLGQGLEFLIYFQGNSAPDKSGLPSDRFSAERTGGSVSTLTIQRTQQEDSAVYLCASSRGLAGAGANVLTFGAGSRLTVL.

This clone has only a few counts. The V and J genes are TRBV4-1 and TRBJ2-1, with 13 bases fitting TRBD2. CDR3 length: 15 amino acids. The J segment lost 8 bases and the V segment lost 3 bases, leaving 4 bases of the junction unmatched. The V gene's germline CDR1 is MGHRA and CDR2 YSYEKL. In nucleotides, the CDR3 is TGCGCCAGCAGCCACACTAGCGGGAGGGTCGATGAGCAGTTCTTC. Protein: CASSHTSGRVDEQFF.

The chain couples TRBV29-1 to TRBJ1-1, with D unresolved. V was trimmed by 4 bases and J by 4 bases, leaving 10 bases between them. Germline values: CDR1 SQVTM, CDR2 ANQGSEA. The CDR3 sequence is 12 residues long. The CDR3 is CSVAGWSTEAFF. CDR3 in DNA: TGCAGCGTTGCTGGGTGGAGCACTGAAGCTTTCTTT. Variable domain in full (rest from reference TRBV29-1 and TRBJ1-1): SAVISQKPSRDICQRGTSLTIQCQVDSQVTMMFWYRQQPGQSLTLIATANQGSEATYESGFVIDKFPISRPNLTFSTLTVSNMSPEDSSIYLCSVAGWSTEAFFGQGTRLTVV.

CDR3 sequence: CASSPTSGSSLGEQFF. As DNA, the CDR3 is TGTGCCAGCAGTCCTACTAGCGGGAGTAGCCTTGGTGAGCAGTTCTTC. V is TRBV5-4 and J is TRBJ2-1, with TRBD2 identical over 11 bases. Germline V gives CDR1 SGHNT, CDR2 YYREEE (reference sequence). CDR3 length: 16 residues. The ends lost 5 bases at V and 9 bases at J; junction bases unmatched: 13.

This clone has a handful of counts. This chain links TRBV9 with TRBJ1-2; D call uncertain. Trimming took off 4 bases at V and 4 bases at J, with 11 bases between the two ends. The CDR3 spans 13 residues. Germline loops: CDR1 SGDLS, CDR2 YYNGEE. CDR3 sequence reads: CASSTPGSYGYTF. The CDR3 region has the DNA TGTGCCAGCAGCACCCCGGGGAGCTATGGCTACACCTTC. The full variable domain, with the rest looked up from reference TRBV9 and TRBJ1-2, is DSGVTQTPKHLITATGQRVTLRCSPRSGDLSVYWYQQSLDQGLQFLIQYYNGEERAKGNILERFSAQQFPDLHSELNLSSLELGDSALYFCASSTPGSYGYTFGSGTRLTVV.

V gene TRBV30 combines with J gene TRBJ2-2; the D is unclear. V was cut by 0 bases and J by 5 bases, with 7 bases left in between. The CDR3 is 13 residues long. In germline, CDR1 is GTSNPN, CDR2 SVGIG (reference sequence). CDR3 in DNA: TGTGCCTGGAGTGTGGCGATAACCGGGGAGCTGTTTTTT. This codes for CAWSVAITGELFF. The variable domain in full, completed from reference TRBV30 and TRBJ2-2, reads SQTIHQWPATLVQPVGSPLSLECTVEGTSNPNLYWYRQAAGRGLQLLFYSVGIGQISSEVPQNLSASRPQDRQFILSSKKLLLSDSGFYLCAWSVAITGELFFGEGSRLTVL.

The chain has TRBV4-3 and TRBJ1-2; D is perhaps TRBD1 (5 bases). Between the trimmed V and J ends, which lost 2 bases and 0 bases, there was a span of 16 bases. Germline loops: CDR1 LGHNA, CDR2 YSLEER. CDR3 size: 17 residues. The CDR3: CASSQSWGPRANYGYTF. The CDR3 bases are TGCGCCAGCAGCCAATCATGGGGACCGAGAGCTAACTATGGCTACACCTTC.

Many counts were recorded for this clone. The V gene is TRBV10-3, the J gene TRBJ2-1; possible D gene TRBD2, 6 bases. The length of the CDR3 is 17 residues. Per germline, CDR1 ENHRY and CDR2 SYGVKD. Trimming pared 0 bases from V and 4 bases from J, leaving 16 bases between. CDR3 in amino acids: CAISESPGASQYNEQFF. CDR3 DNA sequence: TGTGCCATCAGTGAGTCACCGGGAGCTTCACAATACAATGAGCAGTTCTTC.

J is TRBJ1-4 and V is TRBV19; the D gene is possibly TRBD1 (5 bases). The CDR3 contains 13 residues. V was pared by 10 bases and J by 7 bases, with 16 bases between. Germline CDR1 reads LNHDA; CDR2 reads SQIVND (reference sequence). For the CDR3, the DNA is TGTGCCACCTCTGTTAGGGGTGGTGAAAAACTGTTTTTT. This encodes CATSVRGGEKLFF. Variable domain in full (rest from reference TRBV19 and TRBJ1-4): DGGITQSPKYLFRKEGQNVTLSCEQNLNHDAMYWYRQDPGQGLRLIYYSQIVNDFQKGDIAEGYSVSREKKESFPLTVTSAQKNPTAFYLCATSVRGGEKLFFGSGTQLSVL.

This clone was detected only a few times. The chain has TRBV7-9 and TRBJ2-2; D possibly corresponds to TRBD2 (5 bases). CDR3 length equals 14 residues. Per germline, CDR1 SEHNR and CDR2 FQNEAQ (reference sequence). V lost 4 bases and J 6 bases, leaving 12 bases between the germline ends. The DNA of the CDR3 is TGTGCCAGCAGCTGGGGAGTGGGATCCGGGGAGCTGTTTTTT. Encoded protein: CASSWGVGSGELFF.

This clone was seen a handful of times. The chain uses TRBV11-2 and TRBJ2-3; D possibly corresponds to TRBD1 (6 bases). CDR3 length equals 15 residues. The ends were cut back, 5 bases at V and 4 bases at J, with 16 bases in the middle. The germline V gene has CDR1 SGHAT and CDR2 FQNNGV. The CDR3 region is CASSRSGRGSDTQYF. DNA of the CDR3: TGTGCCAGCAGCCGATCGGGAAGGGGGTCAGATACGCAGTATTTT.

The J gene is TRBJ2-7, the V gene TRBV4-3; the match to TRBD2 covers 11 bases. The germline V gene encodes CDR1 LGHNA and CDR2 YSLEER. The CDR3 is 19 amino acids. V shed 2 bases, J shed 5 bases, and the junction held 17 bases outside the gene matches. This CDR3 is CASSQSCGLAGGSVHEQYV. The CDR3 DNA is TGCGCCAGCAGCCAAAGTTGCGGGCTAGCGGGAGGTTCGGTCCACGAGCAGTACGTC.

As to this clone: Other DNA sequences in this sample translate to the same CDR3. The V call is TRBV7-9, the J call TRBJ1-2; 9 bases are a match to TRBD1. V lost 2 bases and J lost 8; bases outside the gene matches: 6. The CDR3 has 14 amino acids. Germline CDR1 and CDR2: SEHNR and FQNEAQ (reference sequence). CDR3 DNA sequence: TGTGCCAGCAGCTTATCGGACAGGGGATACGGCTACACCTTC. Residues: CASSLSDRGYGYTF.

The table lists this clone with a few counts. V usage is TRBV4-1 and J usage is TRBJ1-6; TRBD1 matches 9 bases. CDR1 and CDR2 from the germline V gene are MGHRA and YSYEKL. V lost 1 base and J lost 9; bases outside the gene matches: 7. The CDR3 totals 16 residues. CDR3 region: CASSQGSGTGRSPLHF. CDR3 DNA: TGCGCCAGCAGCCAAGGCTCCGGGACAGGGCGTTCACCCCTCCACTTT.

This sequence joins TRBV9 and TRBJ2-3; 11 positions match TRBD2. J gave up 4 bases and V 4 bases, and 5 bases lay outside the gene matches. CDR1 and CDR2 from the germline V gene are SGDLS and YYNGEE. This CDR3 is built from 15 residues. The CDR3 loop reads CASSLGTSGADTQYF. CDR3 nucleotide sequence: TGTGCCAGCAGCTTGGGGACTAGCGGAGCAGATACGCAGTATTTT.

J is TRBJ2-3 and V is TRBV5-4, with D tentatively TRBD2 (6 bases). Trimming shortened V by 1 base and J by 3 bases, and 15 bases separated the two germline ends. Germline V gives CDR1 SGHNT, CDR2 YYREEE (reference sequence). The CDR3 has 16 amino acids. As DNA, the CDR3 is TGTGCCAGCAGCTTGTCGCTCACTGGAGGGACAGATACGCAGTATTTT. Translating gives CASSLSLTGGTDTQYF.

This clone has just a few counts. Distinct nucleotide sequences in the sample also encode this CDR3. The genes are TRBV15 and TRBJ2-7; tentative D call: TRBD2 (6 bases). CDR1 LNHNV and CDR2 YYDKDF come from the germline V gene (reference sequence). V was pared by 3 bases and J by 3 bases, with 9 bases between. There are 13 residues in the CDR3. The CDR3 sequence is CATSRGLNYEQYV. The CDR3 nucleotides read TGTGCCACCAGCAGGGGACTTAACTACGAGCAGTACGTC.

This clone occurred a few times. This CDR3 reads CASSFIISFHEQYF. CDR3 nucleotide sequence: TGTGCCAGCAGTTTCATCATTAGTTTTCACGAGCAGTACTTC. The chain combines TRBV13 with TRBJ2-7; D unresolved. Per germline, CDR1 PRHDT and CDR2 FYEKMQ (reference sequence). The V end was cut by 6 bases, the J end by 5 bases, with 17 bases between. CDR3 length equals 14 residues.

This clone turned up a few times. The chain joins TRBV5-4 to TRBJ2-7, with 8 bases aligning to TRBD1. The J segment lost 3 bases and the V segment lost 4 bases, leaving 9 bases of the junction unmatched. In germline, CDR1 is SGHNT, CDR2 YYREEE (reference sequence). The CDR3 covers 15 residues. The CDR3 DNA sequence: TGTGCCAGCAGCCCCGGACAGGGAAGAGGCTACGAGCAGTACTTC. Translation: CASSPGQGRGYEQYF.

The chain combines TRBV5-4 with TRBJ2-3; 9 bases are a match to TRBD2. V was clipped by 6 bases and J by 3 bases; unmatched bases: 8. The CDR3 totals 15 residues. Germline CDR1 is SGHNT and CDR2 is YYREEE (reference sequence). The CDR3 DNA is TGTGCCAGCACCGCTCGAAGCGGGGGGACAGATACGCAGTATTTT. This gives the protein CASTARSGGTDTQYF. The full variable domain, rest sourced from reference TRBV5-4 and TRBJ2-3, is ETGVTQSPTHLIKTRGQQVTLRCSSQSGHNTVSWYQQALGQGPQFIFQYYREEENGRGNFPPRFSGLQFPNYSSELNVNALELDDSALYLCASTARSGGTDTQYFGPGTRLTVL.